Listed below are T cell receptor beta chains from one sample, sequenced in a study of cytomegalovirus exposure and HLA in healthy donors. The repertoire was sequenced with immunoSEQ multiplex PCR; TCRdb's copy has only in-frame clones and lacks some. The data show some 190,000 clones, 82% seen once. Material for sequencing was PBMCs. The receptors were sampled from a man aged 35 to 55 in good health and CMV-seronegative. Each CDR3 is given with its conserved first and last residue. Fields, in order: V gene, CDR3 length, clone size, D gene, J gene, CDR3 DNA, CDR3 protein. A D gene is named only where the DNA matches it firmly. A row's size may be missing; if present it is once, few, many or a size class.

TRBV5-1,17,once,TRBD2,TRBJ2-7,TGCGCCAGCAGCTTGACCGGGACTAGCGGAAAGTCCTACGAGCAGTACTTC,CASSLTGTSGKSYEQYF
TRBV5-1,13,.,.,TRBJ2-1,TGCGCCAGCAGCTTCCGGACTAACAATGAGCAGTTCTTC,CASSFRTNNEQFF
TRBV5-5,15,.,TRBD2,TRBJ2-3,TGTGCCAGCAGCCCTCGGACTAGCGGAGGAGATACGCAGTATTTT,CASSPRTSGGDTQYF
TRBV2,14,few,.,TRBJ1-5,TGTGCCAGCAGTGAAGAACGGGTCAATCAGCCCCAGCATTTT,CASSEERVNQPQHF
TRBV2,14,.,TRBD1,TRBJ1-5,TGTGCCAGCAGAGGGGACAGGGGGAATCAGCCCCAGCATTTT,CASRGDRGNQPQHF
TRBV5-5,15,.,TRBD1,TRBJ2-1,TGTGCCAGCAGCTTGACAGGGGGCTCCTACAATGAGCAGTTCTTC,CASSLTGGSYNEQFF
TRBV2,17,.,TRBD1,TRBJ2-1,TGTGCCAGCAGTGGACAGATGGGACAGAGCTCCTACAATGAGCAGTTCTTC,CASSGQMGQSSYNEQFF
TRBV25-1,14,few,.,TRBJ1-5,TGTGCCAGCAGTCCCCCCGGGGGGAATCAGCCCCAGCATTTT,CASSPPGGNQPQHF
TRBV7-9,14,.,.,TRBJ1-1,TGTGCCAGCAGCTTAGTGGTGGCAGGTACTGAAGCTTTCTTT,CASSLVVAGTEAFF
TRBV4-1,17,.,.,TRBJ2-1,TGCGCCAGCAGCCAAGAGAGGGCGGGGCTCCTTTACAATGAGCAGTTCTTC,CASSQERAGLLYNEQFF
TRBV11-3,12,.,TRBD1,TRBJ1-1,TGTGCCAGCAGCCGACAGGGATCTGAAGCTTTCTTT,CASSRQGSEAFF
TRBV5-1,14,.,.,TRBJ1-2,TGCGCCAGCAGCGCTCAGGGGATTGACTATGGCTACACCTTC,CASSAQGIDYGYTF
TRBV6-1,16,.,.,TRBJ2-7,TGTGCCAGCAGTGAGTGGTTTGGGCTCAGGGGCTACGAGCAGTACTTC,CASSEWFGLRGYEQYF
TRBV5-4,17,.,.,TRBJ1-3,TGTGCCAGCAGCTTGGCTGAGGGCCGCATGGTTGGAAACACCATATATTTT,CASSLAEGRMVGNTIYF
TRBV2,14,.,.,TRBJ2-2,TGTGCCAGCAAGGAGGAAGTCAACACCGGGGAGCTGTTTTTT,CASKEEVNTGELFF
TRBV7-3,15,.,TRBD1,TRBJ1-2,TGTGCCAGCAGCTCTCGGACAGGCGCTAACTATGGCTACACCTTC,CASSSRTGANYGYTF
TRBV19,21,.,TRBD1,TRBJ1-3,TGTGCCAGTATCGGACAGGGGTCAGTTTTTGACTTGTTTGACTCTGGAAACACCATATATTTT,CASIGQGSVFDLFDSGNTIYF
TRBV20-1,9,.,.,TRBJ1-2,TGCAGTGCCGGGGGAGGCTACACCTTC,CSAGGGYTF
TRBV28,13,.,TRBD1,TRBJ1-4,TGTGCCAGCAGTTTTCAGGGACAGGAAAAACTGTTTTTT,CASSFQGQEKLFF
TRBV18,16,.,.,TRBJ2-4,TGTGCCAGCTCACCACCGGGGGGGCGGACCAAAAACATTCAGTACTTC,CASSPPGGRTKNIQYF